The 8 T cell receptor beta chains in this list originate from one sample, sequenced in a study of beta chain features in type 1 diabetes. Sequencing targeted expressed TCRB transcripts, as all isolated RNA had been reverse transcribed. Sequencing was performed with immunoSEQ multiplex PCR; in TCRdb, only in-frame clones are kept and a portion is missing. The sample lists under 450,000 clones; over 11% were seen once. The sample comprised naive CD4+ T cells from blood. These receptor sequences come from a man aged 25-45 years in good health.

The V call is TRBV7-3, the J call TRBJ2-5; 8 positions agree with TRBD2. Germline V gene data show CDR1 as SGHTA and CDR2 as FQGTGA. CDR3 length equals 17 residues. V trimming: 2 bases; J trimming: 4 bases; junction bases outside the gene matches: 12. The chain's CDR3 is CASSLGGAAGVRETQYF. As DNA, the CDR3 is TGTGCCAGCAGCTTAGGTGGGGCAGCGGGAGTACGAGAGACCCAGTACTTC.

The V and J genes are TRBV4-1 and TRBJ2-3; D is possibly TRBD1 or TRBD2 (5 bases each). This CDR3 is built from 14 residues. V was pared by 3 bases and J by 0 bases, with 7 bases between. CDR1 and CDR2 (germline): MGHRA, YSYEKL. The CDR3: CASSQGVSTDTQYF. As DNA, the CDR3 is TGCGCCAGCAGCCAGGGGGTTAGCACAGATACGCAGTATTTT.

The chain links TRBV7-2 to TRBJ1-1; D is possibly TRBD1 (5 bases). V was trimmed by 5 bases and J by 8 bases, leaving 18 bases between them. The CDR3 has 14 amino acids. Germline loops: CDR1 SGHTA, CDR2 FQGNSA. CDR3 bases: TGTGCCAGCAGCCACGGGACTCTTGGAATAGAAGCTTTCTTT. This encodes CASSHGTLGIEAFF.

This clone was seen a few times. Within the sample, other DNA sequences also encode this same CDR3. This chain's CDR3 is CAWSGNTGELFF. As DNA, the CDR3 is TGTGCCTGGTCAGGGAACACCGGGGAGCTGTTTTTT. The chain couples TRBV30 to TRBJ2-2, with no clear D. Trimming cost V 5 bases and J 1 base, with 5 bases left between them. Germline V lookup: CDR1 GTSNPN, CDR2 SVGIG (reference sequence). This CDR3 has 12 amino acids.

This clone was observed a handful of times. This chain connects TRBV7-8 to TRBJ2-5; 12 bases match TRBD2. Germline lookup yields CDR1 SGHVS and CDR2 FQNEAQ. V gave up 0 bases and J gave up 5 bases; unmatched junction bases: 7. The CDR3 is made up of 17 amino acids. CDR3: CASSLATSGGLGETQYF. CDR3 bases: TGTGCCAGCAGCTTAGCGACTAGCGGGGGCCTTGGGGAGACCCAGTACTTC. The full variable domain, with the rest looked up from reference TRBV7-8 and TRBJ2-5, is GAGVSQSPRYKVAKRGQDVALRCDPISGHVSLFWYQQALGQGPEFLTYFQNEAQLDKSGLPSDRFFAERPEGSVSTLKIQRTQQEDSAVYLCASSLATSGGLGETQYFGPGTRLLVL.

The chain combines TRBV7-6 with TRBJ1-2; D is perhaps TRBD1 (5 bases). Germline values: CDR1 SGHVS, CDR2 FNYEAQ. V dropped 1 base and J dropped 8 bases, with 11 bases sitting between them. The CDR3 is made up of 13 amino acids. The CDR3 loop is CASSLGPGGGYTF. CDR3 sequence (DNA): TGTGCCAGCAGCTTAGGGCCGGGGGGAGGCTACACCTTC. Full variable domain (outside the CDR3, taken from reference TRBV7-6 and TRBJ1-2): GAGVSQSPRYKVTKRGQDVALRCDPISGHVSLYWYRQALGQGPEFLTYFNYEAQQDKSGLPNDRFSAERPEGSISTLTIQRTEQRDSAMYRCASSLGPGGGYTFGSGTRLTVV.

The V gene is TRBV9, the J gene TRBJ2-3; 11 bases align to TRBD2. Germline V gene data show CDR1 as SGDLS and CDR2 as YYNGEE. Trimming removed 2 bases from V and 2 bases from J; junction bases left unmatched: 10. The CDR3 has 18 residues. CDR3 loop: CASSVGFGLAGVTDTQYF. The DNA of the CDR3 is TGTGCCAGCAGCGTGGGATTCGGACTAGCGGGCGTCACAGATACGCAGTATTTT.

The chain is built from TRBV4-2 and TRBJ2-2, with D possibly being TRBD2 (6 bases). The V end lost 4 bases, the J end lost 2 bases, and 14 bases lay between the germline ends. There are 16 residues in the CDR3. Germline CDR1 LGHNA, CDR2 YNFKEQ. This chain's CDR3 is CASSPGGGFNTGELFF. CDR3 sequence (DNA): TGTGCCAGCAGCCCAGGTGGAGGGTTTAACACCGGGGAGCTGTTTTTT.